The 31 T cell receptor beta chains reported below all come from one sample, sequenced in a study of blood T cell repertoires in COVID-19 (dated by TCRdb to about 2020). The library was obtained by the immunoSEQ multiplex PCR assay. What TCRdb holds here is the immuneACCESS table cut down to in-frame rearrangements. Part of the clones is not present; checked against another copy, under half of the missing clones reflect an unresolved V gene, and the others are unexplained. Here the sample has tens of thousands of clones; around 91% occur a single time. Of the sample, approximately 3.4% falls within the top ten clones. Sequenced sample: peripheral blood. All receptors derive from a human donor in a cohort sampled during active COVID-19.

This clone was seen a single time. V is TRBV28 and J is TRBJ1-5; no clear D. The CDR3 loop spans 15 amino acids. V gave up 7 bases and J gave up 0 bases, with 13 bases separating them. The germline V gene encodes CDR1 MDHEN and CDR2 SYDVKM. CDR3 loop: CASIGPFSSNQPQHF. CDR3 in DNA: TGTGCCAGCATTGGCCCATTCTCTAGCAATCAGCCCCAGCATTTT. Together with reference TRBV28 and TRBJ1-5, the CDR3 gives the full variable domain: DVKVTQSSRYLVKRTGEKVFLECVQDMDHENMFWYRQDPGLGLRLIYFSYDVKMKEKGDIPEGYSVSREKKERFSLILESASTNQTSMYLCASIGPFSSNQPQHFGDGTRLSIL.

Turning to this clone: Other DNA sequences in this sample translate to the same CDR3. V usage is TRBV27 and J usage is TRBJ2-3, with 8 bases identical to TRBD2. V was pared by 2 bases and J by 5 bases, with 3 bases of the junction left unmatched. Germline V lookup: CDR1 MNHEY, CDR2 SMNVEV (reference sequence). The CDR3 runs to 14 residues. The CDR3, as DNA: TGTGCCAGCAGTTTAGGGCTAGCGGGAGATACGCAGTATTTT. As protein: CASSLGLAGDTQYF.

The chain carries TRBV30 and TRBJ1-6; tentatively, D is TRBD1 (6 bases). V was clipped by 0 bases and J by 2 bases, with 11 bases between them. Germline CDR1 is GTSNPN and CDR2 is SVGIG (reference sequence). The CDR3 sequence is 16 residues long. CDR3: CAWSVTRDTYNSPLHF. As DNA, the CDR3 is TGTGCCTGGAGTGTAACCAGGGACACCTATAATTCACCCCTCCACTTT.

V usage is TRBV18 and J usage is TRBJ2-7, with D perhaps matching TRBD1 (5 bases). Germline CDR1 reads KGHSH; CDR2 reads LQKENI. The CDR3 sequence is 16 residues long. Trimming took 0 bases from V and 2 from J, leaving 14 bases between them. CDR3 protein: CASSPPGREKAYEQYF. The CDR3, as DNA: TGTGCCAGCTCACCACCGGGCAGGGAAAAGGCCTACGAGCAGTACTTC.

The rearrangement joins TRBV7-2 to TRBJ2-1; 9 nucleotides align to TRBD2. The CDR3 spans 14 residues. The V gene end was trimmed by 3 bases and the J gene end by 10 bases; junction bases not matched to a gene: 7. In germline, CDR1 is SGHTA, CDR2 FQGNSA. The CDR3 coding sequence is TGTGCCAGCAGCTTTGGCGGGAGGGCTGGGGAGCAGTTCTTC. Translating gives CASSFGGRAGEQFF.

DNA of the CDR3: TGTGCCAGCAGCGTAGCCGGGCTGACAGGGGGTCAAGAGACCCAGTACTTC. Its protein is CASSVAGLTGGQETQYF. V usage is TRBV9 and J usage is TRBJ2-5; 9 bases fit TRBD1. This CDR3 has 17 residues. Germline V CDR1 and CDR2: SGDLS, YYNGEE. V was pared by 0 bases and J by 2 bases, with 8 bases of the junction left unmatched.

Here the CDR3 reads CASSPHKNTEAFF. In nucleotides, the CDR3 is TGTGCCAGCTCCCCTCACAAAAACACTGAAGCTTTCTTT. The gene calls are TRBV18 and TRBJ1-1; D is uncertain. Trimming left V 6 bases short and J 2 bases short, with 10 bases between. The CDR3 has 13 residues. Looked up from germline, CDR1 is KGHSH and CDR2 is LQKENI.

This chain joins TRBV2 and TRBJ1-6; TRBD1 aligns across 9 bases. The trim removed 6 bases at V and 10 bases at J, leaving 10 bases unmatched. The CDR3 totals 15 residues. Germline V gene data show CDR1 as SNHLY and CDR2 as FYNNEI. The CDR3 DNA reads as TGTGCCAGCAGGATTCAGACAGGGGGAGGCTCACCCCTCCACTTT. This translates into CASRIQTGGGSPLHF.

This clone was recorded a few times. The chain has TRBV10-3 and TRBJ1-5; 7 nucleotides match TRBD1. V lost 5 bases, J lost 7 bases, and 5 bases stayed unmatched. The CDR3 runs to 13 residues. The germline CDR1 and CDR2 sequences are ENHRY and SYGVKD. The CDR3 region is CAISTQGEQPQHF. The CDR3 nucleotides read TGTGCCATCAGTACCCAGGGGGAACAGCCCCAGCATTTT.

The chain recombines TRBV3-1 (or the pseudogene TRBV3-2) with TRBJ1-1; 9 bases are a match to TRBD1. From germline, CDR1 is LGHDT and CDR2 YNNKEL (reference sequence). The ends lost 4 bases at V and 2 bases at J; junction bases unmatched: 5. This CDR3 contains 15 residues. The CDR3 coding sequence is TGTGCCAGCAGCCTTAGGACAGGGGTAAACACTGAAGCTTTCTTT. Translating gives CASSLRTGVNTEAFF.

J is TRBJ2-2 and V is TRBV7-9, with D possibly being TRBD1 (6 bases). Germline V gene lookup returns CDR1 SEHNR and CDR2 FQNEAQ (reference sequence). This CDR3 comprises 14 residues. V was pared by 5 bases and J by 4 bases, with 11 bases between. The CDR3 DNA is TGTGCCAGCAGCCAGCAGGGGTCCACCGGGGAGCTGTTTTTT. Its translation is CASSQQGSTGELFF.

The chain joins TRBV7-2 to TRBJ2-1, with 13 bases identical to TRBD2. This CDR3 region has 15 residues. From germline, CDR1 is SGHTA and CDR2 FQGNSA. Trimming at V came to 5 bases and at J to 10 bases, leaving 8 bases not matched to a gene. The CDR3 DNA sequence: TGTGCCAGCAGCCTGGGACTAGCGGGAAAGGTCGAGCAGTTCTTC. Amino acids: CASSLGLAGKVEQFF.

This rearrangement joins TRBV10-2 to TRBJ2-2, with 14 bases identical to TRBD2. Trimming took 2 bases from V and 7 from J; bases not matched to a gene: 12. CDR1 and CDR2 from the germline V gene are WSHSY and SAAADI. The CDR3 runs 19 residues. The CDR3 DNA sequence: TGCGCCAGCAGTGAGAGAAGTACCGGACTAGCGGGAGGTAGCGGGGAGCTGTTTTTT. Translating gives CASSERSTGLAGGSGELFF.

The chain joins TRBV10-2 to TRBJ1-2; 7 bases map to TRBD1. The length of the CDR3 is 15 residues. After removal of 2 bases from V and 5 bases from J, the junction contained 8 bases not matched to a gene. Germline CDR1 WSHSY, CDR2 SAAADI. Here the CDR3 reads CASSETAGGRYGYTF. The CDR3 coding sequence is TGCGCCAGCAGTGAGACGGCAGGGGGGAGGTATGGCTACACCTTC.

J is TRBJ2-5 and V is TRBV20-1; perhaps TRBD2 as D (6 bases). The CDR3 is 13 residues long. V lost 3 bases to trimming and J lost 3 bases, with 11 bases between them. Germline V gene lookup returns CDR1 DFQATT and CDR2 SNEGSKA (reference sequence). The CDR3 region has the DNA TGCAGTGCTAGTAGACTAGTCAAAGAGACCCAGTACTTC. This sequence encodes CSASRLVKETQYF.

In its sample, this clone was seen once. The chain links TRBV20-1 to TRBJ2-5; D is perhaps TRBD1 (6 bases). Germline values: CDR1 DFQATT, CDR2 SNEGSKA (reference sequence). This CDR3 comprises 16 residues. V lost 3 bases, J lost 5 bases, and 22 bases lay in between. CDR3 region: CSASRVASGQWETQYF. CDR3 nucleotide sequence: TGCAGTGCTAGTCGGGTGGCGTCAGGACAGTGGGAGACCCAGTACTTC.

The rearrangement links TRBV15 to TRBJ1-1, with TRBD1 as a possible D gene (6 bases). Trimming removed 4 bases from V and 0 bases from J, with 15 bases in between. CDR1 is LNHNV, CDR2 YYDKDF, per germline (reference sequence). The CDR3 sequence is 16 residues long. CDR3 amino acids: CATSTEQGIMNTEAFF. The DNA for the CDR3 is TGTGCCACCAGCACAGAACAGGGAATCATGAACACTGAAGCTTTCTTT.

V is TRBV4-2 and J is TRBJ2-1, with 7 positions matching TRBD2. The CDR3 is made up of 13 amino acids. The ends lost 4 bases at V and 6 bases at J; junction bases unmatched: 3. Germline CDR1 is LGHNA and CDR2 is YNFKEQ. In DNA, the CDR3 is TGTGCCAGCAGCCGTGGGACTACCAATGAGCAGTTCTTC. As protein: CASSRGTTNEQFF.

V and J are TRBV5-1 and TRBJ1-1, with TRBD1 matching 8 bases. With V trimmed by 6 bases and J by 5 bases, 9 bases remained unmatched. Germline values: CDR1 SGHRS, CDR2 YFSETQ. The CDR3 loop spans 14 amino acids. CDR3 nucleotides: TGCGCCAGCAACAGGGGGGACAGCGAAACTGAAGCTTTCTTT. Amino acid sequence: CASNRGDSETEAFF.

The table lists this clone with a count of one. V and J are TRBV24-1 and TRBJ1-2; 8 nucleotides agree with TRBD1. Germline CDR1 is KGHDR and CDR2 is SFDVKD. The J segment lost 5 bases and the V segment lost 4 bases, leaving 5 bases of the junction unmatched. This CDR3 is built from 14 residues. CDR3 loop: CATSEAGTGYGYTF. The CDR3 nucleotides read TGTGCCACCAGTGAGGCCGGGACAGGATATGGCTACACCTTC.

The V call is TRBV5-8, the J call TRBJ2-1; the D is unclear. The CDR3 has 13 residues. Germline CDR1 reads SGHTS; CDR2 reads YDEGEE. V dropped 0 bases and J dropped 9 bases, with 10 bases sitting between them. The CDR3 nucleotides are TGTGCCAGCAGCTTGGCCCACGGGTTTGAGCAGTTCTTC. It translates to CASSLAHGFEQFF.

The chain uses TRBV18 and TRBJ1-5; D possibly corresponds to TRBD1 (6 bases). V gave up 3 bases and J gave up 4 bases, with 13 bases separating them. From germline, CDR1 is KGHSH and CDR2 LQKENI. The CDR3 length is 15 residues. CDR3 in DNA: TGTGCCAGCTCACCCACAGGGCGAAATAATCAGCCCCAGCATTTT. It yields the protein CASSPTGRNNQPQHF.

The chain has TRBV3-1 (or the pseudogene TRBV3-2) and TRBJ2-2, with 10 bases matching TRBD2. CDR3 length equals 14 residues. V was clipped by 7 bases and J by 4 bases; unmatched bases: 3. CDR1 and CDR2 (germline): LGHDT, YNNKEL (reference sequence). CDR3 in DNA: TGTGCCAGCACGGGACTAGCGTCCACCGGGGAGCTGTTTTTT. Its translation is CASTGLASTGELFF.

This chain uses TRBV28 with TRBJ2-3; 8 bases agree with TRBD2. The junction had 7 bases not matched to a gene; V was cut back by 6 bases and J by 2 bases. The CDR3 spans 15 residues. Germline loops: CDR1 MDHEN, CDR2 SYDVKM. The CDR3 bases are TGTGCCAGCAGCCGGCGACTAGCGAACACAGATACGCAGTATTTT. Amino acid sequence: CASSRRLANTDTQYF.

The genes are TRBV5-5 and TRBJ2-7; tentatively, D is TRBD1 (8 bases). Germline V lookup: CDR1 SGHKS, CDR2 YYEKEE (reference sequence). V was trimmed by 4 bases and J by 6 bases, leaving 17 bases between them. The length of the CDR3 is 14 residues. CDR3 in DNA: TGTGCCAGCAGCGAAGCGGGACAGGTAGGCGAGCAGTACTTC. Protein product: CASSEAGQVGEQYF.

The chain recombines TRBV7-9 with TRBJ2-2, with 8 bases matching TRBD2. Germline assignment: CDR1 SEHNR and CDR2 FQNEAQ (reference sequence). The V gene end was trimmed by 0 bases and the J gene end by 5 bases; junction bases not matched to a gene: 5. The CDR3 covers 16 residues. The CDR3 loop is CASSLAGLGRTGELFF. The CDR3 nucleotides are TGTGCCAGCAGCTTAGCGGGACTAGGGAGGACCGGGGAGCTGTTTTTT.

This chain joins TRBV3-1 (or the pseudogene TRBV3-2) and TRBJ2-3; TRBD2 aligns across 11 bases. Germline CDR1 and CDR2: LGHDT and YNNKEL (reference sequence). With V trimmed by 1 base and J by 6 bases, 6 bases remained unmatched. This CDR3 is 16 amino acids long. The CDR3 DNA follows: TGTGCCAGCAGCCAAGGACTAGCGGGAAAGGTTGATACGCAGTATTTT. The encoded protein is CASSQGLAGKVDTQYF.

V gene TRBV2 combines with J gene TRBJ1-1; no clear D. The CDR3 extends over 14 amino acids. The germline V gene encodes CDR1 SNHLY and CDR2 FYNNEI. The V end lost 1 base, the J end lost 5 bases, and 11 bases lay between the germline ends. DNA of the CDR3: TGTGCCAGCAGTGAAGGGGCTGGTTGGACTGAAGCTTTCTTT. Residues: CASSEGAGWTEAFF. Supplemented by reference TRBV2 and TRBJ1-1, the full variable domain reads EPEVTQTPSHQVTQMGQEVILRCVPISNHLYFYWYRQILGQKVEFLVSFYNNEISEKSEIFDDQFSVERPDGSNFTLKIRSTKLEDSAMYFCASSEGAGWTEAFFGQGTRLTVV.

V is TRBV15 and J is TRBJ2-3; D uncertain. V lost 4 bases, J lost 0 bases, and 14 bases lay in between. Germline V gene data show CDR1 as LNHNV and CDR2 as YYDKDF (reference sequence). The CDR3 covers 16 residues. CDR3 nucleotide sequence: TGTGCCACCAGCAACAGCTTGGGTTCTAGCACAGATACGCAGTATTTT. Translating it yields CATSNSLGSSTDTQYF.

This chain uses TRBV18 with TRBJ1-5; D is undetermined. CDR3 length equals 13 residues. Germline V gene data show CDR1 as KGHSH and CDR2 as LQKENI. Trimming took 3 bases from V and 4 from J, leaving 7 bases between them. CDR3 bases: TGTGCCAGCTCACCCGGAGTTAATCAGCCCCAGCATTTT. Translating it yields CASSPGVNQPQHF.

This clone is a singleton in its sample. The chain couples TRBV19 to TRBJ1-5, with a possible D match to TRBD1 (6 bases). Germline CDR1 LNHDA, CDR2 SQIVND (reference sequence). V was shortened by 7 bases and J by 0 bases, with 10 bases between the two germline ends. The CDR3 is made up of 14 amino acids. CDR3 sequence reads: CASNDRFSNQPQHF. As DNA, the CDR3 is TGTGCCAGTAATGACAGGTTTAGCAATCAGCCCCAGCATTTT.